This T cell receptor beta chain was sequenced during a study of CD8 T cells in Susac syndrome. The CDR3 covers 17 residues. The V segment lost 2 bases and the J segment 4 bases; nucleotides outside the gene matches: 12. Germline CDR1 GTSNPN, CDR2 SVGIG (reference sequence). RNA in amounts of roughly 0.5 to 1 ug was reverse transcribed with random hexamers. One entry per CDR3 protein, called by TCRdb with MiXCR from the immunoSEQ multiplex PCR reads. The sample consists of some 200,000 distinct CDR3 sequences, roughly 96% of them appearing once. Sequenced input: CD4+ T cells from PBMCs. This chain joins TRBV30 and TRBJ2-1; TRBD2 matches 9 bases. The TCR originated in a human donor with multiple sclerosis. CDR3 sequence reads: CAWSLRLGLAGYNEQFF. The CDR3 nucleotides are TGTGCCTGGAGTCTCAGGCTTGGGCTAGCGGGATACAATGAGCAGTTCTTC.